The sequence of this TCR beta chain was determined in a study of metastatic and nonmetastatic thyroid tumors. As for the study in general: Peripheral blood and tumor or nodule samples from malignant and benign thyroid patients were compared.

Germline V gene lookup returns CDR1 PRHDT and CDR2 FYEKMQ (reference sequence). The CDR3 sequence is 15 residues long. The V gene lost 1 base and the J gene lost 4 bases, with 8 bases spanning the gap. Among the patients, none had received any treatment before thyroid surgery. TCRdb re-called clones from the PCR reads using MiXCR. Of roughly 40,000 clones in the sample, around 16% are singletons; the top ten hold about 3.8%. This clone was picked up a small number of times. This clonotype was obtained from a female donor with papillary thyroid cancer or a benign thyroid nodule (not recorded which). Some clones in this sample may be carry-over from other donors' samples. The source material was blood. The chain is built from TRBV13 and TRBJ2-6; D is undetermined. The CDR3, as DNA: TGTGCCAGCAGCTTAGAGGAAGCGGGGGCCAACGTCCTGACTTTC. It codes for CASSLEEAGANVLTF.